The T cell receptor (beta chain) described here comes from a study of T cells after yellow fever vaccination. This CDR3 has 15 residues. In germline, CDR1 is LNHNV, CDR2 YYDKDF (reference sequence). After removal of 2 bases from V and 6 bases from J, the junction contained 9 bases not matched to a gene. Points on this clonotype: Its antigen is as yet unknown.

The study made its TCR cDNA through 5'RACE template switching. That step introduced a universal primer site along with UMIs. Using its own MiXCR run on the 5' RACE reads, TCRdb lists one record per CDR3 protein. The data contain around 590,000 distinct CDR3 sequences, more than 9% of them seen just once; the ten biggest clones take up just under 15%. General study results and limits: Reappearance after the booster was seen for most primary-vaccination clones, at roughly 96% CD4 and 75% to 90% CD8.

The source is a man younger than 40 who received the YFV17D yellow fever vaccine. Sequencing was performed on PBMCs, taken on the day of the yellow fever booster vaccination. The chain couples TRBV15 to TRBJ1-1; the match to TRBD1 covers 7 bases. The CDR3 region has the DNA TGTGCCACCAGCAGACCGACAGGGTCGGGGGCTGAAGCTTTCTTT. Encoded protein: CATSRPTGSGAEAFF.